Listed below are T cell receptor beta chains from one sample, sequenced in a study of T cells in tuberculosis. TCRdb's table, derived via immunoSEQ multiplex PCR, lists solely in-frame clones and lacks some. The sample includes 88,000 or so clones, approximately 90% of them seen just once. Sequencing was carried out using CD1b-GMM tetramer-negative cells sorted from PBMCs. The receptor source for this set is an adult woman with latent tuberculosis. The CDR3 runs from the conserved cysteine through the conserved F or W. The order of the fields is clone size, D gene, V gene, J gene, CDR3 length, CDR3 DNA, CDR3 protein. A D gene is named only where the DNA matches it firmly. Some rows mark clone size as missing; the rest say once, few, many or name a class of expanded clone.

size: -; D: -; V: TRBV29-1; J: TRBJ2-7; length: 11; DNA: TGCAGCGTTGAAGGTGGCGGAGAGCAGTACTTC; CDR3: CSVEGGGEQYF
size: few; D: -; V: TRBV19; J: TRBJ1-5; length: 15; DNA: TGTGCCAGTAGACGGGACTTCCTACCCAATCAGCCCCAGCATTTT; CDR3: CASRRDFLPNQPQHF
size: -; D: -; V: TRBV30; J: TRBJ1-1; length: 14; DNA: TGTGCCTGGAGTGTACCTGGAGCGAGGACTGAAGCTTTCTTT; CDR3: CAWSVPGARTEAFF
size: -; D: -; V: TRBV5-4; J: TRBJ1-1; length: 14; DNA: TGTGCCAGCAGGTTCACAATGATGAACACTGAAGCTTTCTTT; CDR3: CASRFTMMNTEAFF
size: -; D: TRBD1; V: TRBV5-4; J: TRBJ2-5; length: 16; DNA: TGTGCCAGCAGCCCCGAAGGGGGACAGGTCCGGGAGACCCAGTACTTC; CDR3: CASSPEGGQVRETQYF
size: -; D: -; V: TRBV4-3; J: TRBJ1-3; length: 15; DNA: TGCGCCAGCAGCCAAGATCCTCTAACTGGAAACACCATATATTTT; CDR3: CASSQDPLTGNTIYF
size: once; D: TRBD2; V: TRBV2; J: TRBJ2-1; length: 16; DNA: TGTGCCAGCAGGGCCTACGCGGGGGGCCCATACAATGAGCAGTTCTTC; CDR3: CASRAYAGGPYNEQFF
size: -; D: TRBD2; V: TRBV28; J: TRBJ2-3; length: 16; DNA: TGTGCCAGCAGGGAGGAGGGGACTATAGTCACAGATACGCAGTATTTT; CDR3: CASREEGTIVTDTQYF
size: -; D: TRBD1; V: TRBV6-5; J: TRBJ1-2; length: 12; DNA: TGTGCCAGCCGTAGGACAGGCTTGGACTACACCTTC; CDR3: CASRRTGLDYTF
size: -; D: -; V: TRBV4-3; J: TRBJ2-1; length: 16; DNA: TGCGCCAGCAGCCAAGCCCCACAGGGTGGGGTCAATGAGCAGTTCTTC; CDR3: CASSQAPQGGVNEQFF
size: -; D: TRBD1; V: TRBV5-8; J: TRBJ1-1; length: 13; DNA: TGTGCCAGCAGCTCGGGACAGCGAGCTGAAGCTTTCTTT; CDR3: CASSSGQRAEAFF
size: -; D: TRBD1; V: TRBV6-5; J: TRBJ1-5; length: 15; DNA: TGTGCCAGCAGTTACAGACAGGGGAGCAATCAGCCCCAGCATTTT; CDR3: CASSYRQGSNQPQHF
size: -; D: -; V: TRBV7-2; J: TRBJ1-1; length: 16; DNA: TGTGCCAGCAGCTCGCGGGGAGGGGTCGCGAACACTGAAGCTTTCTTT; CDR3: CASSSRGGVANTEAFF
size: once; D: TRBD1; V: TRBV11-2; J: TRBJ2-1; length: 15; DNA: TGTGCCAGCAGCTTAGCGGGACAGCTTAACAATGAGCAGTTCTTC; CDR3: CASSLAGQLNNEQFF
size: -; D: TRBD2; V: TRBV13; J: TRBJ2-3; length: 17; DNA: TGTGCCAGCAGCCCGGCGGGAGCGGGGGCTATCACAGATACGCAGTATTTT; CDR3: CASSPAGAGAITDTQYF
size: -; D: TRBD2; V: TRBV7-9; J: TRBJ2-1; length: 15; DNA: TGTGCCAGCAGCTTAGAGGCGGGGGGATACAATGAGCAGTTCTTC; CDR3: CASSLEAGGYNEQFF
size: -; D: -; V: TRBV10-2; J: TRBJ2-3; length: 13; DNA: TGCGCCAGCATCGCCCTAAACACAGATACGCAGTATTTT; CDR3: CASIALNTDTQYF
size: -; D: -; V: TRBV6-6; J: TRBJ2-6; length: 16; DNA: TGTGCCAGCAGCATGACCAGGGGAGCTGGGGCCAACGTCCTGACTTTC; CDR3: CASSMTRGAGANVLTF
size: once; D: -; V: TRBV28; J: TRBJ1-4; length: 15; DNA: TGTGCCAGCAGTTTGGGGCAGGGATTTAGGGAAAAACTGTTTTTT; CDR3: CASSLGQGFREKLFF
size: -; D: -; V: TRBV30; J: TRBJ1-2; length: 15; DNA: TGTGCCTGGAGACACGGGAGACTCGGGAGCTATGGCTACACCTTC; CDR3: CAWRHGRLGSYGYTF
size: -; D: -; V: TRBV7-2; J: TRBJ2-7; length: 15; DNA: TGTGCCAGCAGCCAGGAACAGAGGGCACCGTACGAGCAGTACTTC; CDR3: CASSQEQRAPYEQYF
size: -; D: TRBD2; V: TRBV7-6; J: TRBJ2-3; length: 17; DNA: TGTGCCAGCAGCTTAGCGCCTAGCGGGGGGGCAGGGGATACGCAGTATTTT; CDR3: CASSLAPSGGAGDTQYF
size: -; D: -; V: TRBV25-1; J: TRBJ2-2; length: 15; DNA: TGTGCCAGCAGTGAGAAGACTAGTTGGACCGGGGAGCTGTTTTTT; CDR3: CASSEKTSWTGELFF
size: -; D: TRBD2; V: TRBV9; J: TRBJ2-3; length: 15; DNA: TGTGCCAGCAGCTGGACTAGCGGCCCCACAGATACGCAGTATTTT; CDR3: CASSWTSGPTDTQYF
size: -; D: -; V: TRBV19; J: TRBJ1-1; length: 17; DNA: TGTGCCAGTAGTAGGGTGGTCGGTTGGGGGGACAACACTGAAGCTTTCTTT; CDR3: CASSRVVGWGDNTEAFF
size: once; D: TRBD1; V: TRBV6-6; J: TRBJ1-5; length: 15; DNA: TGTGCCAGCAGTTCACAGGGGCTTAGCAATCAGCCCCAGCATTTT; CDR3: CASSSQGLSNQPQHF
size: -; D: -; V: TRBV7-9; J: TRBJ1-5; length: 15; DNA: TGTGCCAGCAGCTTAGGTAATGGGGGGAATCAGCCCCAGCATTTT; CDR3: CASSLGNGGNQPQHF
size: -; D: TRBD1; V: TRBV5-1; J: TRBJ1-2; length: 15; DNA: TGCGCCAGCAGCCCGCTGACAGGGCGTAAGGATGGCTACACCTTC; CDR3: CASSPLTGRKDGYTF
size: once; D: -; V: TRBV29-1; J: TRBJ1-2; length: 12; DNA: TGCAGCGTTGCAGGTGGCAACTATGGCTACACCTTC; CDR3: CSVAGGNYGYTF
size: -; D: -; V: TRBV6-1; J: TRBJ2-2; length: 14; DNA: TGTGCGACTCCAGCCCGCGCTACGATCGGGGAGCTGTTTTTC; CDR3: CATPARATIGELFF
size: -; D: TRBD1; V: TRBV11-2; J: TRBJ1-1; length: 15; DNA: TGTGCCAGCAGCGCTGGACAGGGGATGAACACTGAAGCTTTCTTT; CDR3: CASSAGQGMNTEAFF
size: -; D: -; V: TRBV7-2; J: TRBJ2-2; length: 17; DNA: TGTGCCAGCAGCCCAACCTGGGAGAGGCCGAACACCGGGGAGCTGTTTTTT; CDR3: CASSPTWERPNTGELFF
size: -; D: -; V: TRBV29-1; J: TRBJ2-5; length: 13; DNA: TGCAGCGTTGTAGGAACAGCTAAAGAGACCCAGTACTTC; CDR3: CSVVGTAKETQYF
size: -; D: -; V: TRBV6-1; J: TRBJ2-1; length: 11; DNA: TGTGCCAGCACGGGTCTCAATGAGCAGTTCTTC; CDR3: CASTGLNEQFF
size: -; D: TRBD1; V: TRBV6-5; J: TRBJ2-7; length: 12; DNA: TGTGCCAGCAGTTCAACAGGGGGCGAGCAGTACTTC; CDR3: CASSSTGGEQYF
size: -; D: -; V: TRBV12-5; J: TRBJ1-3; length: 11; DNA: TGTGCTAGTGGCCATGGAAACACCATATATTTT; CDR3: CASGHGNTIYF
size: -; D: TRBD1; V: TRBV6-5; J: TRBJ1-2; length: 15; DNA: TGTGCCAGCAGTTCCTGGGGACAGGGCCTCTATGGCTACACCTTC; CDR3: CASSSWGQGLYGYTF
size: -; D: TRBD1; V: TRBV6-5; J: TRBJ1-1; length: 14; DNA: TGTGCCAGCAGCCGACAGGGGGATTACACTGAAGCTTTCTTT; CDR3: CASSRQGDYTEAFF
size: -; D: TRBD1; V: TRBV7-9; J: TRBJ1-1; length: 15; DNA: TGTGCCAGCAGGGGACAGGGGGCGCATGGTACTGAAGCTTTCTTT; CDR3: CASRGQGAHGTEAFF
size: -; D: -; V: TRBV6-6; J: TRBJ2-1; length: 15; DNA: TGTGCCAGCAATAGAGGGGGAGGGGCCTACAATGAGCAGTTCTTC; CDR3: CASNRGGGAYNEQFF
size: -; D: -; V: TRBV29-1; J: TRBJ1-3; length: 14; DNA: TGCAGCGTTGTCCGGGACAACTCTGGAAACACCATATATTTT; CDR3: CSVVRDNSGNTIYF
size: -; D: -; V: TRBV5-1; J: TRBJ2-6; length: 17; DNA: TGCGCCAGCAGCTCGGGATGGGACACGGGTCGGGCCAACGTCCTGACTTTC; CDR3: CASSSGWDTGRANVLTF
size: -; D: TRBD1; V: TRBV7-8; J: TRBJ2-5; length: 16; DNA: TGTGCCAGCAGCTCTAGCCGGGACAGGGTACAAGAGACCCAGTACTTC; CDR3: CASSSSRDRVQETQYF
size: -; D: -; V: TRBV15; J: TRBJ2-3; length: 18; DNA: TGTGCCACCAGCAGAGAACATGTAGGGGTCGATAGCACAGATACGCAGTATTTT; CDR3: CATSREHVGVDSTDTQYF
size: -; D: -; V: TRBV6-5; J: TRBJ2-5; length: 12; DNA: TGTGCCAGCAGTTACTCGCCAGGGGAGCAGTACTTC; CDR3: CASSYSPGEQYF
size: -; D: TRBD1; V: TRBV16; J: TRBJ1-3; length: 13; DNA: TGTGCCAGCAGCCGGGGACAGTCAAACACCATATATTTT; CDR3: CASSRGQSNTIYF
size: once; D: TRBD1; V: TRBV7-9; J: TRBJ2-5; length: 14; DNA: TGTGCCAGCAGCCTGACAGGGGGAGGGGAGACCCAGTACTTC; CDR3: CASSLTGGGETQYF
size: -; D: -; V: TRBV18; J: TRBJ1-5; length: 13; DNA: TGTGCCAGCTCACCTGGCAGGGTCCAGCCCCAGCATTTT; CDR3: CASSPGRVQPQHF
size: once; D: -; V: TRBV2; J: TRBJ1-6; length: 14; DNA: TGTGCCACCGCCCCGGCAGGGTCCAATTCACCCCTCCACTTT; CDR3: CATAPAGSNSPLHF